This section outlines one TCR beta chain sequence together with its context. This sample was included in a study of human T cells and chemical hapten exposure. Time point: pre-sensitization, week 0. This sample's treatment: therapeutic diphenylcyclopropenone sensitization with weekly scalp DPC. The germline V gene encodes CDR1 LGHDT and CDR2 YNNKEL (reference sequence). J lost 7 bases, V lost 1 base, and 4 bases had no gene match. The CDR3 runs to 14 residues. TCRdb called the RACE reads again in MiXCR, with one record for every CDR3 protein. The data hold 300,000 to 450,000 distinct CDR3 sequences, with 5.1% observed a single time.

This clonotype originated in a woman between 45 and 60 years old with alopecia areata. Some clones in this sample may be carry-over from other donors' samples. Sequenced here: whole blood, sampled in connection with sensitization to the hapten diphenylcyclopropenone (DPC). This sequence joins TRBV3-1 and TRBJ2-1, with 7 bases identical to TRBD2. Here the CDR3 reads CASSQAGLSNEQFF. The CDR3 DNA follows: TGTGCCAGCAGCCAAGCGGGACTATCGAATGAGCAGTTCTTC.